A single T cell receptor (beta chain) is shown here with its context. This specimen comes from a study of blood T cell repertoires in COVID-19. Across the study: Acute and convalescent COVID-19 specimens originated in the United States, Italy and Spain. Nucleic acid was either cDNA or gDNA, and it came from T cells, B-cell-depleted T cells, or PBMCs.

The assay was immunoSEQ multiplex PCR, and TCRdb's table has in-frame clones only and misses some. In the table there are some 700,000 clones, 90% of which are singletons. V gave up 0 bases and J gave up 3 bases; unmatched junction bases: 8. CDR3 length equals 17 residues. Germline loops: CDR1 SGDLS, CDR2 YYNGEE. What was sequenced was peripheral blood. The clonotype comes from a woman younger than 35 with acute or convalescent COVID-19. The gene calls are TRBV9 and TRBJ2-1; 8 nucleotides line up with TRBD2. The CDR3 DNA sequence: TGTGCCAGCAGCGTAGCGGGGGCGGGGGGTCACTACAATGAGCAGTTCTTC. As protein: CASSVAGAGGHYNEQFF. The full variable domain, with the rest looked up from reference TRBV9 and TRBJ2-1, is DSGVTQTPKHLITATGQRVTLRCSPRSGDLSVYWYQQSLDQGLQFLIQYYNGEERAKGNILERFSAQQFPDLHSELNLSSLELGDSALYFCASSVAGAGGHYNEQFFGPGTRLTVL.